This TCR beta chain was retrieved from a study of CD8+ T cells in alopecia areata. Sequencing templates came from extracted RNA that was reverse transcribed into cDNA. Here immunoSEQ multiplex PCR was the method, and the copy in TCRdb shows in-frame clones only, minus some. Among around 110,000 clones, roughly 55% were seen once, and the ten largest hold 12%. The treatment denotes: oral pan-JAK inhibitor, 5-10 mg twice daily. Germline CDR1 and CDR2: SGHRS and YFSETQ. The CDR3 is made up of 14 amino acids. Trimming stripped 3 bases from V and 2 bases from J, with 9 bases between. In this sample, this clone turned up a few times.

The rearrangement uses TRBV5-1 and TRBJ2-1, with D unresolved. The source of this sequence is a human donor with alopecia areata. The specimen was CD8+ T cells sorted from blood, collected at week 24, from a patient treated with tofacitinib. In DNA, the CDR3 is TGCGCCAGCAGCTACACCGGGCCCTACAATGAGCAGTTCTTC. This codes for CASSYTGPYNEQFF.